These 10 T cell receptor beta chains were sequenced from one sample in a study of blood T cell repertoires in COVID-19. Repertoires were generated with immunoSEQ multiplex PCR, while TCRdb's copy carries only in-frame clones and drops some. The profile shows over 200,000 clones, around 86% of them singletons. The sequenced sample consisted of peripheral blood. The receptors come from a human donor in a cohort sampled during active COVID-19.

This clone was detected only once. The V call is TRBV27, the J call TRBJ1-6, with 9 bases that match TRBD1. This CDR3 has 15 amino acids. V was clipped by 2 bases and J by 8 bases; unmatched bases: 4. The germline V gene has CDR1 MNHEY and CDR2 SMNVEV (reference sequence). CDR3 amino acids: CASSLGGTGYSPLHF. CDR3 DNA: TGTGCCAGCAGTTTAGGGGGGACAGGGTATTCACCCCTCCACTTT.

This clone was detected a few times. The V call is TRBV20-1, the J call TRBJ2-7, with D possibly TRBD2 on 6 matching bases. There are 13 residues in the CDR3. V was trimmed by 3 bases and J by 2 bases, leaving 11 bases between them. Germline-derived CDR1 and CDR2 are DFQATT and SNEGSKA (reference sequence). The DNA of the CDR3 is TGCAGTGCTAGTCCCGGCGGGACCTACGAGCAGTACTTC. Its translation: CSASPGGTYEQYF.

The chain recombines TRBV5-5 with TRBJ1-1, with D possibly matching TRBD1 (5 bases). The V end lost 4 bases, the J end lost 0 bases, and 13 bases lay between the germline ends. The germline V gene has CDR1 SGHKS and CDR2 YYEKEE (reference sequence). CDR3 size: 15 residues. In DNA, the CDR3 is TGTGCCAGCAGCCTCGTCAGGGTTATGAACACTGAAGCTTTCTTT. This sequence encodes CASSLVRVMNTEAFF.

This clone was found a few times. CDR3 nucleotide sequence: TGTGCCAGCTCTCCGGGAGGGGGGGTCTACGAGCAGTACTTC. This translates into CASSPGGGVYEQYF. The chain employs TRBV18 and TRBJ2-7; 8 bases are a match to TRBD2. The CDR3 extends over 14 amino acids. From germline, CDR1 is KGHSH and CDR2 LQKENI. V gave up 6 bases and J gave up 3 bases; unmatched junction bases: 7.

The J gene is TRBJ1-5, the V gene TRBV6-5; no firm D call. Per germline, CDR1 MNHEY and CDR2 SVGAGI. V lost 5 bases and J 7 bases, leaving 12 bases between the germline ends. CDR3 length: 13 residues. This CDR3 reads CASSQRERQPQHF. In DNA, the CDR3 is TGTGCCAGCAGTCAGAGGGAGCGGCAGCCCCAGCATTTT.

CDR3: CASGGLAGYNEQFF. The CDR3 nucleotides read TGTGCCAGCGGGGGACTAGCGGGCTACAATGAGCAGTTCTTC. The J gene is TRBJ2-1, the V gene TRBV7-2, with 12 positions matching TRBD2. Germline CDR1 reads SGHTA; CDR2 reads FQGNSA. This CDR3 has 14 residues. With 8 bases clipped from V and 3 bases from J, the junction kept 2 bases outside the gene matches.

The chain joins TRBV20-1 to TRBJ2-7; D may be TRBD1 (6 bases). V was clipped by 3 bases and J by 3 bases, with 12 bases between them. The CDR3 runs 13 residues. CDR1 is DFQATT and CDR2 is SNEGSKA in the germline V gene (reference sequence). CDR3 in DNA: TGCAGTGCTAGTAAGGACAGATTCTACGAGCAGTACTTC. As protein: CSASKDRFYEQYF.

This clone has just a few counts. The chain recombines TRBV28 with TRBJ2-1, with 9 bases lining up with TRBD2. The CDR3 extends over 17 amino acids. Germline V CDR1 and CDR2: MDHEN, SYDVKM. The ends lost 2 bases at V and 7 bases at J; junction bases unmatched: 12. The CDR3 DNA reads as TGTGCCAGCAGTTTAGGGGCGATTAGCGGGAGATGGAATGAGCAGTTCTTC. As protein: CASSLGAISGRWNEQFF.

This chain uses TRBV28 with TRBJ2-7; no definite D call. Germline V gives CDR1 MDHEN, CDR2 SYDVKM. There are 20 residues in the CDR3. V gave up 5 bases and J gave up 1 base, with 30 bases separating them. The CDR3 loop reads CASSTPIFDIRITISYEQYF. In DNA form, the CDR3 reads TGTGCCAGCAGTACTCCTATCTTTGACATACGGATTACCATTTCCTACGAGCAGTACTTC.

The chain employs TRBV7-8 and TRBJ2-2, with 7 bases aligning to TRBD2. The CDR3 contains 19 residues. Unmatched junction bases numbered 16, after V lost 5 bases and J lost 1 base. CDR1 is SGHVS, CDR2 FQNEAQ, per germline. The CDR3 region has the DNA TGTGCCAGCAGCCTTGGGGGGGACTTCCTAAACCTGAACACCGGGGAGCTGTTTTTT. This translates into CASSLGGDFLNLNTGELFF.